These 25 T cell receptor beta chains originate from one sample sequenced in a study of shared T cell receptors in the human thymus. Profiling relied on immunoSEQ multiplex PCR, and the TCRdb table lists in-frame clones only, not all of them. The sample has roughly 710,000 clones; 80% to 90% are singletons. The data also belong to a second study, concerning human thymus T cells.

Sequencing was done on a sample of thymocytes. The receptors were gathered from a girl under three years old with a congenital heart defect.

J is TRBJ2-7 and V is TRBV18, with D hard to call. The ends were cut back, 3 bases at V and 2 bases at J, with 11 bases in the middle. Germline CDR1 reads KGHSH; CDR2 reads LQKENI. This CDR3 is built from 14 residues. The DNA for the CDR3 is TGTGCCAGCTCACCTGTCCCAATCCCCTACGAGCAGTACTTC. Amino acid sequence: CASSPVPIPYEQYF.

The gene calls are TRBV5-4 and TRBJ2-7, with TRBD2 as a possible D gene (7 bases). The CDR3 totals 20 residues. Trimming stripped 3 bases from V and 0 bases from J, with 28 bases between. The germline V gene encodes CDR1 SGHNT and CDR2 YYREEE (reference sequence). The CDR3 here is CASSWGGYGGQTLSSYEQYF. In nucleotides, the CDR3 is TGTGCCAGCAGCTGGGGGGGCTACGGGGGGCAGACCCTGAGCTCCTACGAGCAGTACTTC.

The gene calls are TRBV5-1 and TRBJ2-5, with 7 bases identical to TRBD2. The last part of the DNA fits TRBJ2-7 better; the J call may be wrong. The CDR3 runs 15 residues. Germline CDR1 and CDR2: SGHRS and YFSETQ. The CDR3 loop reads CASSLERGEPYEQYF. CDR3 nucleotides: TGCGCCAGCAGCTTGGAACGGGGGGAACCCTACGAGCAGTACTTC.

This clone was seen just once. The chain uses TRBV11-2 and TRBJ2-2, with D maybe TRBD2 (6 bases). CDR3 length: 16 residues. Trimming cost V 6 bases and J 5 bases, with 19 bases left between them. CDR1 is SGHAT, CDR2 FQNNGV, per germline. CDR3 sequence (DNA): TGTGCCAGCAGGTCCCCCGGGAGCAATGGGACCGGGGAGCTGTTTTTT. Translation gives CASRSPGSNGTGELFF.

The V gene is TRBV7-8, the J gene TRBJ1-5, with D possibly TRBD1 on 6 matching bases. Germline V gives CDR1 SGHVS, CDR2 FQNEAQ. The V and J ends lost 5 bases and 4 bases respectively, with 18 bases between them. The CDR3 extends over 16 amino acids. CDR3 amino acids: CASSLTGLRENQPQHF. The CDR3 DNA follows: TGTGCCAGCAGCCTCACAGGGCTCCGGGAAAATCAGCCCCAGCATTTT. The full variable domain, in which reference TRBV7-8 and TRBJ1-5 provide the parts outside the CDR3, is GAGVSQSPRYKVAKRGQDVALRCDPISGHVSLFWYQQALGQGPEFLTYFQNEAQLDKSGLPSDRFFAERPEGSVSTLKIQRTQQEDSAVYLCASSLTGLRENQPQHFGDGTRLSIL.

V gene TRBV10-3 combines with J gene TRBJ2-7; D call uncertain. In germline, CDR1 is ENHRY, CDR2 SYGVKD. The CDR3 totals 14 residues. V was cut by 5 bases and J by 0 bases, with 11 bases left in between. The chain's CDR3 is CAISCFDTSYEQYF. The CDR3 nucleotides are TGTGCCATCAGTTGCTTTGACACCTCCTACGAGCAGTACTTC.

The chain uses TRBV6-5 and TRBJ1-6; 8 bases are shared with TRBD1. The CDR3 totals 15 residues. The ends lost 7 bases at V and 9 bases at J; junction bases unmatched: 11. Germline V gene sequence: CDR1 MNHEY, CDR2 SVGAGI. This CDR3 reads CASTSGQEFGSPLHF. CDR3 in DNA: TGTGCCAGCACCTCGGGACAGGAGTTCGGTTCACCCCTCCACTTT.

The V gene is TRBV10-1, the J gene TRBJ1-1, with TRBD1 matching 7 bases. J lost 4 bases, V lost 6 bases, and 5 bases had no gene match. CDR1 and CDR2 (germline): WNHNN, SYGVQD (reference sequence). This CDR3 spans 13 amino acids. Here the CDR3 DNA reads TGCGCCAGCAGCAACAGGGGAAGCACTGAAGCTTTCTTT. Its translation is CASSNRGSTEAFF.

This chain uses TRBV18 with TRBJ2-2, with TRBD2 identical over 9 bases. The V and J ends lost 4 bases and 2 bases, in that order; junction bases with no gene match: 20. This CDR3 is built from 21 residues. CDR1 is KGHSH and CDR2 is LQKENI in the germline V gene. The CDR3 nucleotides are TGTGCCAGCTCACTTGTTCTGGGACGCGGGGGGGCCCAACGAAACACCGGGGAGCTGTTTTTT. This encodes CASSLVLGRGGAQRNTGELFF.

This chain uses TRBV9 with TRBJ2-6, with TRBD1 matching over 10 bases. CDR1 is SGDLS and CDR2 is YYNGEE in the germline V gene. Unmatched junction bases numbered 14, after V lost 4 bases and J lost 1 base. The CDR3 length is 20 residues. The CDR3 region is CASSPYTGTGEGSGANVLTF. CDR3 coding DNA: TGTGCCAGCAGCCCTTATACCGGGACAGGGGAGGGTTCTGGGGCCAACGTCCTGACTTTC.

The V gene is TRBV5-1, the J gene TRBJ2-7; TRBD2 agrees at 8 bases. This CDR3 is built from 13 residues. Germline CDR1 is SGHRS and CDR2 is YFSETQ. The ends lost 4 bases at V and 3 bases at J; junction bases unmatched: 3. CDR3 sequence: CASSPGGFYEQYF. In DNA, the CDR3 is TGCGCCAGCAGCCCGGGGGGGTTCTACGAGCAGTACTTC. Using reference TRBV5-1 and TRBJ2-7 for the parts outside the CDR3, the full variable domain is KAGVTQTPRYLIKTRGQQVTLSCSPISGHRSVSWYQQTPGQGLQFLFEYFSETQRNKGNFPGRFSGRQFSNSRSEMNVSTLELGDSALYLCASSPGGFYEQYFGPGTRLTVT.

This chain uses TRBV27 with TRBJ1-2, with a tentative D call TRBD1 (6 bases). CDR1 is MNHEY, CDR2 SMNVEV, per germline (reference sequence). The V end was cut by 5 bases, the J end by 7 bases, with 23 bases between. The CDR3 covers 16 residues. The CDR3 reads CASSPSRWGGVGGYTF. Written as DNA, the CDR3 is TGTGCCAGCAGTCCATCAAGGTGGGGGGGCGTCGGTGGCTACACCTTC.

This sequence joins TRBV6-6 and TRBJ1-4; D remains unclear. The germline V gene has CDR1 MNHNY and CDR2 SVGAGI (reference sequence). The CDR3 extends over 15 amino acids. Trimming removed 5 bases at V and 2 bases at J, with 12 bases between. The chain's CDR3 is CASSPRGETNEKLFF. Here the CDR3 DNA reads TGTGCCAGCAGTCCCCGCGGTGAGACTAATGAAAAACTGTTTTTT.

This sequence joins TRBV6-5 and TRBJ1-5; 7 bases fit TRBD1. Germline V gene lookup returns CDR1 MNHEY and CDR2 SVGAGI. Losses at the gene ends were 10 bases for V and 1 base for J; bases not matched to a gene: 4. The CDR3 spans 13 residues. The CDR3 spells CATGTESNQPQHF. Here the CDR3 DNA reads TGTGCCACCGGGACAGAAAGCAATCAGCCCCAGCATTTT.

The J gene is TRBJ2-7, the V gene TRBV13; no reliable D call. Germline loops: CDR1 PRHDT, CDR2 FYEKMQ (reference sequence). V lost 7 bases and J 1 base, leaving 11 bases between the germline ends. The CDR3 loop spans 13 amino acids. The CDR3 DNA reads as TGTGCCAGCAACCCCCCCGGTTCCTACGAGCAGTACTTC. Translating gives CASNPPGSYEQYF.

This chain connects TRBV5-1 to TRBJ2-7; TRBD1 might be the D (5 bases). This CDR3 has 14 amino acids. Germline-derived CDR1 and CDR2 are SGHRS and YFSETQ. V gave up 5 bases and J gave up 3 bases, with 15 bases separating them. The CDR3 DNA reads as TGCGCCAGCAGGGGCAGGGTTTCCGGCTACGAGCAGTACTTC. The encoded protein is CASRGRVSGYEQYF. The full variable domain, with the rest looked up from reference TRBV5-1 and TRBJ2-7, is KAGVTQTPRYLIKTRGQQVTLSCSPISGHRSVSWYQQTPGQGLQFLFEYFSETQRNKGNFPGRFSGRQFSNSRSEMNVSTLELGDSALYLCASRGRVSGYEQYFGPGTRLTVT.

V usage is TRBV7-9 and J usage is TRBJ1-1, with a tentative D call TRBD1 (5 bases). V dropped 5 bases and J dropped 11 bases, with 12 bases sitting between them. The CDR3 runs 11 residues. Germline assignment: CDR1 SEHNR and CDR2 FQNEAQ (reference sequence). The CDR3 region is CASSATAPAFF. The CDR3 region has the DNA TGTGCCAGCAGCGCGACAGCCCCTGCTTTCTTT.

This chain connects TRBV6-1 to TRBJ2-7, with 7 bases that match TRBD2. The J segment lost 6 bases and the V segment lost 6 bases, leaving 11 bases of the junction unmatched. This CDR3 has 14 amino acids. Germline V gives CDR1 MNHNS, CDR2 SASEGT. In DNA, the CDR3 is TGTGCCAGCAGCGAAACAGGACTAGTCGGCGAGCAGTACTTC. Residues: CASSETGLVGEQYF.

This clone was detected only once. CDR3 nucleotides: TGTGCCAGCAGCCAAGCGAACACAAATAGAGTAGCGAACATTCAGTACTTC. It encodes CASSQANTNRVANIQYF. V usage is TRBV5-6 and J usage is TRBJ2-4; TRBD2 is a possible D gene (5 bases). The germline V gene encodes CDR1 SGHDT and CDR2 YYEEEE. Trimming took off 4 bases at V and 7 bases at J, with 24 bases between the two ends. This CDR3 spans 17 amino acids.

The V call is TRBV29-1, the J call TRBJ2-5; TRBD1 matches at 10 bases. There are 13 residues in the CDR3. After removal of 7 bases from V and 4 bases from J, the junction contained 6 bases not matched to a gene. The germline V gene encodes CDR1 SQVTM and CDR2 ANQGSEA. CDR3 sequence: CSDKWDRGETQYF. As DNA, the CDR3 is TGCAGCGATAAGTGGGACAGGGGAGAGACCCAGTACTTC.

This clone was observed a few times. V usage is TRBV12-5 and J usage is TRBJ2-5; 9 positions agree with TRBD1. J lost 4 bases, V lost 3 bases, and 6 bases had no gene match. CDR3 length equals 15 residues. The germline gives CDR1 LGHNT, CDR2 FRNRAP. This chain's CDR3 is CASGLGDRVGETQYF. The CDR3 DNA reads TGTGCTAGTGGTTTAGGGGACAGGGTGGGAGAGACCCAGTACTTC.

This clone appeared a single time. This chain joins TRBV6-5 and TRBJ1-3; TRBD1 is a possible D gene (5 bases). The germline gives CDR1 MNHEY, CDR2 SVGAGI. The V end lost 8 bases, the J end lost 6 bases, and 20 bases lay between the germline ends. The CDR3 length is 15 residues. CDR3 loop: CASWENRPKKNTIYF. As DNA, the CDR3 is TGTGCCAGCTGGGAAAACAGGCCGAAGAAAAACACCATATATTTT.

The chain is built from TRBV4-3 and TRBJ1-2; 8 positions match TRBD1. V trimming: 0 bases; J trimming: 7 bases; junction bases outside the gene matches: 4. Germline V gene data show CDR1 as LGHNA and CDR2 as YSLEER. The CDR3 is made up of 14 amino acids. CDR3 sequence reads: CASSQDTGGLGYTF. The CDR3 DNA sequence: TGCGCCAGCAGCCAAGATACAGGGGGACTTGGCTACACCTTC.

The V call is TRBV5-1, the J call TRBJ1-6; D might be TRBD1 (6 bases). CDR3 length equals 17 residues. Germline V gene lookup returns CDR1 SGHRS and CDR2 YFSETQ. The ends were cut back, 4 bases at V and 0 bases at J, with 14 bases in the middle. For the CDR3, the DNA is TGCGCCAGCAGCGGGGGAACAGGGAGCTCCTATAATTCACCCCTCCACTTT. Its protein product is CASSGGTGSSYNSPLHF.

The CDR3 nucleotides are TGTGCCAGCAGCTTAGGCCCCCGGGACAAGTCAGATACGCAGTATTTT. Translated: CASSLGPRDKSDTQYF. The rearrangement joins TRBV11-2 to TRBJ2-3; possibly TRBD1 for D (6 bases). V lost 1 base and J 4 bases, leaving 15 bases between the germline ends. The germline CDR1 and CDR2 sequences are SGHAT and FQNNGV. There are 16 residues in the CDR3.